These 5 T cell receptor beta chains share one sample of origin, sequenced in a study of T cell responses to AZD1222 COVID-19 vaccine. Only in-frame clones appear in the TCRdb table, and some are missing; sequencing was by immunoSEQ multiplex PCR. The sample has some 93,000 clones; 88% are singletons. The specimen comprised peripheral blood, sampled 28 days after the second AZD1222 dose. These receptors were collected from an adult who received the AZD1222 COVID-19 vaccine.

The chain employs TRBV7-2 and TRBJ2-2; tentative D call: TRBD1 (6 bases). CDR1 and CDR2 (germline): SGHTA, FQGNSA. V lost 1 base, J lost 9 bases, and 15 bases lay in between. The CDR3 spans 15 residues. For the CDR3, the DNA is TGTGCCAGCAGCTTAGGTGGACAGAGCTCCCGGGAGCTGTTTTTT. Its protein is CASSLGGQSSRELFF.

In regard to this clone: This same CDR3 is encoded by further DNA sequences in the sample. This sequence joins TRBV11-3 and TRBJ2-7; D is unclear. The CDR3 has 12 amino acids. Germline values: CDR1 SGHNT, CDR2 YENEEA. Trimming pared 5 bases from V and 2 bases from J, leaving 7 bases between. CDR3 in amino acids: CASSPRAYEQYF. The CDR3 coding sequence is TGTGCCAGCAGCCCCCGGGCCTACGAGCAGTACTTC.

Only a few counts were recorded for this clone. The chain combines TRBV7-8 with TRBJ2-3; no definite D call. The CDR3 loop spans 11 amino acids. The V end was cut by 5 bases, the J end by 5 bases, with 5 bases between. From germline, CDR1 is SGHVS and CDR2 FQNEAQ. The CDR3 coding sequence is TGTGCCAGCAGCAAGAAAGATACGCAGTATTTT. Translated: CASSKKDTQYF.

V and J are TRBV6-6 and TRBJ1-6; perhaps TRBD1 as D (6 bases). The V and J ends lost 7 bases and 8 bases respectively, with 21 bases between them. The CDR3 consists of 16 residues. In germline, CDR1 is MNHNY, CDR2 SVGAGI (reference sequence). CDR3 sequence (DNA): TGTGCCAGCACCTCCGAGGCGGGGGGCTCGGATTCACCCCTCCACTTT. Residues: CASTSEAGGSDSPLHF.

The chain uses TRBV27 and TRBJ2-1; 11 nucleotides align to TRBD2. The trim removed 6 bases at V and 4 bases at J, leaving 11 bases unmatched. CDR1 is MNHEY and CDR2 is SMNVEV in the germline V gene (reference sequence). The CDR3 is 17 amino acids. CDR3 DNA sequence: TGTGCCAGCAGCCCAAACCTAGCGGGGGGTGGGTACAATGAGCAGTTCTTC. Translating it yields CASSPNLAGGGYNEQFF.